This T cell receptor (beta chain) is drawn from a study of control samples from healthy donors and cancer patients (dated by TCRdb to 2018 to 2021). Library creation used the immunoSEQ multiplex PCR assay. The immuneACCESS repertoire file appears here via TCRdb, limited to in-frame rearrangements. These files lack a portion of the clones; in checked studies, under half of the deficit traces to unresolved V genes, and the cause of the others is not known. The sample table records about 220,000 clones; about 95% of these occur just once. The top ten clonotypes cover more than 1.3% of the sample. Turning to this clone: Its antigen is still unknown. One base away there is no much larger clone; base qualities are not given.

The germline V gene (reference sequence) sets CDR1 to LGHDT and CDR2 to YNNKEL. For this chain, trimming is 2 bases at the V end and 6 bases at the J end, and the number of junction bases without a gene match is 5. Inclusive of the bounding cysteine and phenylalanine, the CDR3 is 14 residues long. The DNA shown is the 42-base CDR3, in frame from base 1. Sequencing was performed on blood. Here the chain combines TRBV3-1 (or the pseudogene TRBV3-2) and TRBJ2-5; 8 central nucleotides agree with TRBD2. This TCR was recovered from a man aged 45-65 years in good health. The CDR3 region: CASSQRAGGKTQYF. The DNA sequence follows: TGTGCCAGCAGCCAAAGGGCGGGGGGAAAGACCCAGTACTTC.